The clone carrying this TCR beta chain appeared a single time. Produced via immunoSEQ multiplex PCR; TCRdb's table is partial and in-frame only. This table holds roughly 230,000 clones, roughly 89% found once. The sample originates from a study of blood T cell repertoires in COVID-19. Study-level information: From the United States, Italy and Spain came samples of acute and convalescent COVID-19. The analysed material was cDNA or gDNA that came from T cells, B-cell-depleted T cells, or PBMCs.

Deletions cut 5 bases from V and 3 bases from J, with 13 bases between. Germline V gene data show CDR1 as SGHVS and CDR2 as FNYEAQ. The CDR3 spans 15 residues. The sample comprised peripheral blood. The clonotype was recovered from a woman aged 35 to 49 who had recovered from COVID-19. The gene calls are TRBV7-6 and TRBJ1-4; D might be TRBD1 (5 bases). DNA for the CDR3: TGTGCCAGCAGCCCTGGCGGGGCGCCTAATGAAAAACTGTTTTTT. As protein: CASSPGGAPNEKLFF.